These 17 T cell receptor beta chains came from one sample sequenced in a study of T cells in localized non-small cell lung cancer. The protocol was immunoSEQ multiplex PCR, while the TCRdb copy is restricted to in-frame clones and leaves out a portion. Of tens of thousands of clones in the sample, around 88% were seen once. This specimen consisted of peripheral blood, obtained before any cancer treatment. These receptors originate from a woman aged 40 to 75 with stage I lung adenocarcinoma.

The V call is TRBV4-3, the J call TRBJ1-1, with TRBD1 identical over 9 bases. V was clipped by 0 bases and J by 4 bases; unmatched bases: 15. CDR3 length equals 19 residues. Germline V gene data show CDR1 as LGHNA and CDR2 as YSLEER. The CDR3 loop is CASSQEYLSVRDRATEAFF. CDR3 nucleotide sequence: TGCGCCAGCAGCCAAGAATATTTATCTGTCCGGGACAGGGCCACTGAAGCTTTCTTT.

CDR3 nucleotides: TGCAGCGCGAGACTGCCATCCGGGGGGCTGCGTGGCTACACCTTC. Protein: CSARLPSGGLRGYTF. The V and J genes are TRBV29-1 and TRBJ1-2; D may be TRBD1 (6 bases). The V gene lost 7 bases and the J gene lost 7 bases, with 25 bases spanning the gap. Germline CDR1 SQVTM, CDR2 ANQGSEA. CDR3 length: 15 residues.

V usage is TRBV7-9 and J usage is TRBJ2-2, with 9 nucleotides matching TRBD2. Germline values: CDR1 SEHNR, CDR2 FQNEAQ (reference sequence). The CDR3 runs to 16 residues. After removal of 2 bases from V and 5 bases from J, the junction contained 6 bases not matched to a gene. The DNA of the CDR3 is TGTGCCAGCAGCTTACAGCGGGGGGCAGTTACCGGGGAGCTGTTTTTT. Translation: CASSLQRGAVTGELFF.

V gene TRBV6-5 combines with J gene TRBJ1-1, with no clear D. CDR3 length equals 10 residues. The V end lost 3 bases, the J end lost 8 bases, and 4 bases lay between the germline ends. CDR1 and CDR2 from the germline V gene are MNHEY and SVGAGI. The CDR3, as DNA: TGTGCCAGCAGTTATAACGAAGCTTTCTTT. Its protein is CASSYNEAFF.

This chain links TRBV9 with TRBJ2-3; the D gene is possibly TRBD2 (5 bases). V lost 3 bases to trimming and J lost 4 bases, with 12 bases between them. The length of the CDR3 is 14 residues. CDR1 SGDLS and CDR2 YYNGEE come from the germline V gene. CDR3 residues: CASSGGPSPDTQYF. DNA for the CDR3: TGTGCCAGCAGCGGAGGCCCTAGCCCAGATACGCAGTATTTT.

This chain connects TRBV14 to TRBJ2-2, with no clear D. Germline V gene lookup returns CDR1 SGHDN and CDR2 FVKESK. The CDR3 has 12 residues. Trimming stripped 0 bases from V and 9 bases from J, with 5 bases between. The CDR3 sequence: CASSQDRRELFF. The CDR3 DNA is TGTGCCAGCAGCCAAGATAGGAGGGAGCTGTTTTTT.

V and J are TRBV4-1 and TRBJ1-1; D is undetermined. Trimming left V 0 bases short and J 0 bases short, with 14 bases between. From germline, CDR1 is MGHRA and CDR2 YSYEKL. The CDR3 has 17 residues. The CDR3 DNA is TGCGCCAGCAGCCAAGAGTCCCCCAGACAAATGAACACTGAAGCTTTCTTT. This encodes CASSQESPRQMNTEAFF.

The V and J genes are TRBV19 and TRBJ1-2, with D possibly being TRBD1 (5 bases). The V gene's germline CDR1 is LNHDA and CDR2 SQIVND (reference sequence). The CDR3 totals 15 residues. V was pared by 4 bases and J by 3 bases, with 15 bases between. The CDR3 reads CASSTGARKYYGYTF. The CDR3 DNA sequence: TGTGCCAGTAGTACCGGGGCCAGGAAGTACTATGGCTACACCTTC.

V is TRBV29-1 and J is TRBJ1-3; no definite D call. With 3 bases removed from V and 4 bases from J, the gap between germline ends came to 19 bases. CDR3 length equals 16 residues. The germline gives CDR1 SQVTM, CDR2 ANQGSEA. Written as DNA, the CDR3 is TGCAGCGTTGATCGGATGTCTGAGACGGGAGGAAACACCATATATTTT. Translation gives CSVDRMSETGGNTIYF.

J is TRBJ2-6 and V is TRBV29-1; D is unresolved. V dropped 7 bases and J dropped 3 bases, with 22 bases sitting between them. The CDR3 length is 17 residues. Germline V gene sequence: CDR1 SQVTM, CDR2 ANQGSEA. The CDR3 protein is CSARIQKPGGGANVLTF. The CDR3, as DNA: TGCAGCGCCCGAATCCAGAAACCCGGTGGTGGGGCCAACGTCCTGACTTTC.

The chain employs TRBV19 and TRBJ2-5; the D call may be TRBD1 or TRBD2 (6 bases each). The CDR3 sequence is 15 residues long. Per germline, CDR1 LNHDA and CDR2 SQIVND (reference sequence). V dropped 5 bases and J dropped 6 bases, with 19 bases sitting between them. The CDR3 sequence: CASSPRLGGRKTQYF. The CDR3 DNA reads TGTGCCAGTAGTCCAAGGTTGGGGGGCCGTAAGACCCAGTACTTC.

This clone appeared a few times. This chain links TRBV13 with TRBJ1-6; TRBD1 matches at 12 bases. CDR1 is PRHDT, CDR2 FYEKMQ, per germline (reference sequence). The CDR3 has 16 residues. Trimming removed 5 bases from V and 6 bases from J; junction bases left unmatched: 5. The CDR3 DNA reads as TGTGCCAGCAGCAGGGACAGGGGGCTAGGTAATTCACCCCTCCACTTT. It translates to CASSRDRGLGNSPLHF.

This clone showed up just once. One end of the junction does not line up with germline, which may come from a read error. The genes are TRBV6-1 and TRBJ2-1; no clear D. Looked up from germline, CDR1 is MNHNS and CDR2 is SASEGT. The CDR3 totals 15 residues. The CDR3 loop is CASSEDARYLNGQFF. For the CDR3, the DNA is TGTGCCAGCAGTGAAGACGCACGATATCTCAATGGGCAGTTCTTC.

The chain joins TRBV7-2 to TRBJ2-7; D is perhaps TRBD2 (6 bases). The germline CDR1 and CDR2 sequences are SGHTA and FQGNSA. V was pared by 5 bases and J by 2 bases, with 13 bases between. CDR3 length equals 14 residues. In nucleotides, the CDR3 is TGTGCCAGCAGCGTCGGGACTCCCCCCTACGAGCAGTACTTC. Its translation is CASSVGTPPYEQYF.

The J gene is TRBJ2-3, the V gene TRBV4-2; weak D call: TRBD1 (5 bases). There are 15 residues in the CDR3. Germline CDR1 reads LGHNA; CDR2 reads YNFKEQ. The V end was cut by 5 bases, the J end by 2 bases, with 14 bases between. The CDR3 loop reads CASSRGIGPTDTQYF. In nucleotides, the CDR3 is TGTGCCAGCAGCAGGGGTATCGGGCCCACAGATACGCAGTATTTT.

The V and J genes are TRBV5-4 and TRBJ2-5, with D hard to call. CDR3 size: 13 residues. Looked up from germline, CDR1 is SGHNT and CDR2 is YYREEE (reference sequence). V dropped 0 bases and J dropped 5 bases, with 8 bases sitting between them. The CDR3 is CASSLVAEETQYF. In DNA form, the CDR3 reads TGTGCCAGCAGCTTGGTGGCGGAGGAGACCCAGTACTTC.

This rearrangement joins TRBV28 to TRBJ2-7; D gene ambiguous. The germline gives CDR1 MDHEN, CDR2 SYDVKM. V was shortened by 6 bases and J by 2 bases, with 11 bases between the two germline ends. The CDR3 loop spans 13 amino acids. The CDR3 reads CASRINGPYEQYF. As DNA, the CDR3 is TGTGCCAGCAGAATCAATGGCCCCTACGAGCAGTACTTC.